This entry lists 25 T cell receptor beta chains sequenced from one sample in a study of Graves' ophthalmopathy and Graves' hyperthyroidism. Amplified material comprised TCR beta CDR3 regions derived from RNA transcripts. Investigators did first-round RT-PCR with HTBI primers, then second-round multiplex PCR. TCRdb re-derived calls from the multiplex PCR reads in MiXCR, one entry per CDR3 protein. The sample yields 300,000 to 350,000 distinct CDR3 sequences, about a sixth seen once. Input material: peripheral blood. The receptors here all came from an adult man with Graves' ophthalmopathy.

This clonotype was counted many times. J is TRBJ2-7 and V is TRBV20-1, with D possibly matching TRBD2 (5 bases). Germline values: CDR1 DFQATT, CDR2 SNEGSKA (reference sequence). The CDR3 has 13 residues. The V and J ends lost 6 bases and 3 bases respectively, with 15 bases between them. In nucleotides, the CDR3 is TGCAGTGCAACCCCCGGGGTCTACTACGAGCAGTACTTC. This translates into CSATPGVYYEQYF.

This clonotype was observed many times. V usage is TRBV20-1 and J usage is TRBJ2-7, with 9 bases fitting TRBD1. V trimming: 6 bases; J trimming: 3 bases; junction bases outside the gene matches: 9. The CDR3 loop spans 14 amino acids. CDR1 is DFQATT, CDR2 SNEGSKA, per germline (reference sequence). The CDR3 sequence is CSARDREDNYEQYF. The CDR3 DNA follows: TGCAGTGCCAGGGACAGGGAAGATAACTACGAGCAGTACTTC.

This clonotype has ten or more counts. The CDR3 nucleotides read TGTGCCAGCAGTCCGACAGGAGGCAATCAGCCCCAGCATTTT. It codes for CASSPTGGNQPQHF. The rearrangement uses TRBV12-3 or TRBV12-4 and TRBJ1-5; D may be TRBD1 (6 bases). V gave up 5 bases and J gave up 2 bases, with 10 bases separating them. The CDR3 runs 14 residues.

This clonotype has ten or more counts. The genes are TRBV15 and TRBJ1-5; 7 bases match TRBD1. The junction had 8 bases not matched to a gene; V was cut back by 5 bases and J by 4 bases. Germline V CDR1 and CDR2: LNHNV, YYDKDF (reference sequence). The CDR3 totals 15 residues. Here the CDR3 DNA reads TGTGCCACCAGCGGGGGGGACAGTACTAATCAGCCCCAGCATTTT. Translating it yields CATSGGDSTNQPQHF.

This clonotype was recorded at least ten times. V and J are TRBV6-1 and TRBJ2-2, with 7 nucleotides matching TRBD1. Germline values: CDR1 MNHNS, CDR2 SASEGT. V lost 6 bases to trimming and J lost 4 bases; unmatched junction nucleotides: 8. CDR3 length: 15 residues. The CDR3 region has the DNA TGTGCCAGCAGGAGGGGGCTGGTGGGCACCGGGGAGCTGTTTTTT. Amino acid sequence: CASRRGLVGTGELFF.

This chain links TRBV6-2 or TRBV6-3 with TRBJ2-7, with TRBD1 matching 7 bases. Germline values: CDR1 MNHEY, CDR2 SVGEGT. V lost 10 bases to trimming and J lost 3 bases; unmatched junction nucleotides: 15. The CDR3 covers 15 residues. The DNA of the CDR3 is TGTGCCACCTTCAATCGGGACAGAGCAGTCTACGAGCAGTACTTC. It is translated as CATFNRDRAVYEQYF.

This clonotype has ten or more counts. CDR3 bases: TGTGCCAGCAGTCCCGTAGAGGGGAACAACTATGGCTACACCTTC. It encodes CASSPVEGNNYGYTF. The V and J genes are TRBV28 and TRBJ1-2; D perhaps matches TRBD1 (5 bases). This CDR3 has 15 residues. The germline CDR1 and CDR2 sequences are MDHEN and SYDVKM. V dropped 5 bases and J dropped 2 bases, with 15 bases sitting between them.

The table lists this clonotype with many counts. The J gene is TRBJ2-4, the V gene TRBV6-1; D remains unclear. The V end was cut by 7 bases, the J end by 0 bases, with 13 bases between. Germline CDR1 and CDR2: MNHNS and SASEGT. There are 15 residues in the CDR3. The CDR3 is CASTTGFLAKNIQYF. The CDR3 DNA is TGTGCCAGCACCACTGGTTTTCTAGCCAAAAACATTCAGTACTTC.

V and J are TRBV6-5 and TRBJ1-6; no clear D. Trimming stripped 0 bases from V and 4 bases from J, with 16 bases between. The CDR3 spans 18 residues. Germline V lookup: CDR1 MNHEY, CDR2 SVGAGI. This CDR3 is CASSYSTTRAGYNSPLHF. The CDR3 DNA reads as TGTGCCAGCAGTTACTCGACGACAAGGGCCGGGTATAATTCACCCCTCCACTTT.

This sequence joins TRBV12-3 or TRBV12-4 and TRBJ2-2; 8 nucleotides line up with TRBD2. V was pared by 9 bases and J by 5 bases, with 11 bases of the junction left unmatched. CDR3 size: 15 residues. In nucleotides, the CDR3 is TGTGCCAGTTTCAAGCGGGGGCGGGAAACCGGGGAGCTGTTTTTT. This codes for CASFKRGRETGELFF.

This clonotype was counted only a few times. A read error may produce the germline difference seen at one junction end. This sequence joins TRBV12-3 or TRBV12-4 and TRBJ1-5; tentatively, D is TRBD1 (5 bases). The CDR3 contains 14 residues. The CDR3 sequence is CASSRARLREPQPF. Here the CDR3 DNA reads TGTGCCAGCAGCCGAGCCAGACTCAGGGAGCCCCAGCCTTTT.

This clonotype showed up many times. CDR3: CASSSHRAGGYTF. As DNA, the CDR3 is TGTGCCAGCAGTTCTCATAGGGCCGGTGGCTACACCTTC. The J gene is TRBJ1-2, the V gene TRBV27; unclear D gene. The ends were cut back, 4 bases at V and 7 bases at J, with 13 bases in the middle. The CDR3 covers 13 residues. In germline, CDR1 is MNHEY, CDR2 SMNVEV (reference sequence).

This rearrangement joins TRBV18 to TRBJ1-2, with D maybe TRBD1 (5 bases). Trimming took off 8 bases at V and 1 base at J, with 17 bases between the two ends. The V gene's germline CDR1 is KGHSH and CDR2 LQKENI. The CDR3 has 15 residues. The DNA of the CDR3 is TGTGCCAGCCGGGACGGGGTACGTCTTAACTATGGCTACACCTTC. This encodes CASRDGVRLNYGYTF.

This clonotype was seen repeatedly, ten times or more. CDR3 nucleotide sequence: TGTGCCAGCACCCGGACAGGGGGGATCGCGGACATTCAGTACTTC. Its protein product is CASTRTGGIADIQYF. The chain couples TRBV7-2 to TRBJ2-4; TRBD1 aligns across 10 bases. The CDR3 consists of 15 residues. Germline V gene data show CDR1 as SGHTA and CDR2 as FQGNSA. After removal of 7 bases from V and 8 bases from J, the junction contained 11 bases not matched to a gene.

The CDR3 DNA reads as TGTGCCAGCAGCTTACGAGTTGGGACCCCGAACACTGAAGCTTTCTTT. It yields the protein CASSLRVGTPNTEAFF. The chain couples TRBV11-2 to TRBJ1-1; D might be TRBD1 (5 bases). The CDR3 length is 16 residues. The germline V gene encodes CDR1 SGHAT and CDR2 FQNNGV. Trimming pared 2 bases from V and 1 base from J, leaving 14 bases between.

The table lists this clonotype with many counts. This chain links TRBV6-2 or TRBV6-3 with TRBJ2-2, with D possibly TRBD1 on 6 matching bases. CDR1 MNHEY and CDR2 SVGEGT come from the germline V gene. This CDR3 has 14 amino acids. V was pared by 7 bases and J by 3 bases, with 12 bases between. CDR3 bases: TGTGCCAGCATGTGGACAGACGACACCGGGGAGCTGTTTTTT. The encoded protein is CASMWTDDTGELFF.

The table lists this clonotype with many counts. This chain joins TRBV5-1 and TRBJ2-7; D gene ambiguous. The CDR3 has 15 residues. Trimming left V 0 bases short and J 5 bases short, with 15 bases between. From germline, CDR1 is SGHRS and CDR2 YFSETQ. CDR3 DNA sequence: TGCGCCAGCAGCTTGGCAGGATGGGGTTACAACGAGCAGTACTTC. It translates to CASSLAGWGYNEQYF.

This clonotype was counted ten times or more. This chain joins TRBV15 and TRBJ2-7; 8 nucleotides match TRBD2. CDR3 length equals 14 residues. V lost 8 bases to trimming and J lost 3 bases; unmatched junction nucleotides: 9. The germline V gene encodes CDR1 LNHNV and CDR2 YYDKDF (reference sequence). CDR3 nucleotide sequence: TGTGCCACCCGCACCTCGGGGGGGAACTACGAGCAGTACTTC. Protein sequence: CATRTSGGNYEQYF. Combining the CDR3 with reference TRBV15 and TRBJ2-7 gives the whole variable domain DAMVIQNPRYQVTQFGKPVTLSCSQTLNHNVMYWYQQKSSQAPKLLFHYYDKDFNNEADTPDNFQSRRPNTSFCFLDIRSPGLGDTAMYLCATRTSGGNYEQYFGPGTRLTVT.

This sequence joins TRBV12-3 or TRBV12-4 and TRBJ1-6; no definite D call. The CDR3 extends over 12 amino acids. Trimming removed 3 bases from V and 9 bases from J, with 6 bases in between. This CDR3 reads CASSFRGSPLHF. DNA of the CDR3: TGTGCCAGCAGTTTTCGGGGTTCACCCCTCCACTTT.

In this sample, this clonotype turned up many times. This sequence may be a read error, since a much larger clone differs from it by one base. The gene calls are TRBV6-5 and TRBJ2-7; D might be TRBD2 (7 bases). The CDR3 runs to 14 residues. Germline V gene sequence: CDR1 MNHEY, CDR2 SVGAGI. Trimming stripped 9 bases from V and 6 bases from J, with 21 bases between. The CDR3 region is CASHEGGGGREQYF. The CDR3, as DNA: TGTGCCAGTCACGAAGGGGGGGGCGGGCGCGAGCAGTACTTC.

The table lists this clonotype with a count of one. The V and J genes are TRBV6-2 or TRBV6-3 and TRBJ1-3; TRBD1 is a possible D gene (5 bases). CDR1 is MNHEY, CDR2 SVGEGT, per germline. The CDR3 extends over 16 amino acids. Trimming cost V 5 bases and J 2 bases, with 16 bases left between them. CDR3 nucleotides: TGTGCCAGCAGTCAACAGGAGCCGAAAACTGGAAACACCATATATTTT. Its protein is CASSQQEPKTGNTIYF.

This clonotype was counted many times. The chain combines TRBV2 with TRBJ2-7, with 7 bases fitting TRBD2. After removal of 0 bases from V and 6 bases from J, the junction contained 2 bases not matched to a gene. The CDR3 has 13 residues. Germline CDR1 reads SNHLY; CDR2 reads FYNNEI. This CDR3 reads CASSEAGGSEQYF. The CDR3 nucleotides read TGTGCCAGCAGTGAAGCGGGAGGGTCCGAGCAGTACTTC.

This clonotype was detected many times. CDR3 region: CASRTGQVLGTEAFF. DNA of the CDR3: TGTGCCAGCAGGACCGGACAGGTCCTCGGGACTGAAGCTTTCTTT. The chain combines TRBV2 with TRBJ1-1; TRBD1 matches 7 bases. Trimming took 6 bases from V and 5 from J; bases not matched to a gene: 12. Germline V gene lookup returns CDR1 SNHLY and CDR2 FYNNEI. CDR3 length equals 15 residues.

This clonotype has a count of ten or more. The V gene is TRBV11-2, the J gene TRBJ1-1; D gene ambiguous. The germline V and J ends were trimmed by 1 base and 1 base, with 10 bases remaining between them. The CDR3 consists of 15 residues. Germline V lookup: CDR1 SGHAT, CDR2 FQNNGV. This CDR3 is CASSLVWGENTEAFF. The CDR3 DNA sequence: TGTGCCAGCAGCTTAGTTTGGGGTGAGAACACTGAAGCTTTCTTT.

This clonotype was seen ten or more times. The chain couples TRBV7-9 to TRBJ2-2, with no clear D. V shed 5 bases and J shed 7 bases, with 5 bases lying between them. Germline V CDR1 and CDR2: SEHNR, FQNEAQ (reference sequence). The CDR3 length is 11 residues. CDR3 nucleotides: TGTGCCAGCAGCGATTACGGGGAGCTGTTTTTT. It is translated as CASSDYGELFF.